The clone carrying this T cell receptor (beta chain) was detected once. The sample is drawn from a study of cytomegalovirus exposure and HLA in healthy donors. Primers for the PCR totalled 60 Vbeta and 13 Jbeta. Sequencing was performed with immunoSEQ multiplex PCR; in TCRdb, only in-frame clones are kept and a portion is missing. The sample shows around 150,000 clones, about two thirds of them seen only once. Germline V lookup: CDR1 DFQATT, CDR2 SNEGSKA (reference sequence). V was clipped by 6 bases and J by 4 bases, with 9 bases between them. The CDR3 length is 11 residues. The rearrangement joins TRBV20-1 to TRBJ1-1; D is unclear. The TCR originated in a woman in her late teens or twenties in good health and CMV-seropositive. The sample consisted of PBMCs. The CDR3 here is CSAPRGTEAFF. The CDR3 DNA follows: TGCAGTGCACCCCGGGGCACTGAAGCTTTCTTT.